The 23 T cell receptor beta chains below come from one sample, sequenced in a study of blood T cell repertoires in COVID-19. Clones were sequenced by immunoSEQ multiplex PCR, and TCRdb holds only the in-frame ones, with some missing. The sample lists fewer than 400,000 clones; 75% to 90% were seen once. The sample taken for sequencing was peripheral blood. These receptors all stem from a woman in her 30s with COVID-19, enrolled during active disease.

The chain couples TRBV27 to TRBJ1-3; 7 nucleotides agree with TRBD1. The CDR3 extends over 16 amino acids. V shed 6 bases and J 0 bases; nucleotides not matched to a gene: 8. Germline V CDR1 and CDR2: MNHEY, SMNVEV (reference sequence). CDR3 sequence reads: CASSGGQRHSGNTIYF. In nucleotides, the CDR3 is TGTGCCAGCAGCGGGGGACAGAGACACTCTGGAAACACCATATATTTT.

This clone occurred once. The chain combines TRBV6-5 with TRBJ2-5; 8 bases match TRBD2. The V and J ends lost 6 bases and 5 bases, in that order; junction bases with no gene match: 5. CDR1 is MNHEY, CDR2 SVGAGI, per germline. The CDR3 sequence is 13 residues long. This CDR3 is CASSGRAGETQYF. CDR3 bases: TGTGCCAGCAGCGGGAGGGCCGGGGAGACCCAGTACTTC.

The chain combines TRBV19 with TRBJ2-1, with TRBD2 matching over 14 bases. Trimming took 4 bases from V and 4 from J; bases not matched to a gene: 3. Per germline, CDR1 LNHDA and CDR2 SQIVND (reference sequence). The CDR3 length is 16 residues. Written as DNA, the CDR3 is TGTGCCAGTAGTACCGGGACTAGCGGGAGTTACAATGAGCAGTTCTTC. Protein sequence: CASSTGTSGSYNEQFF.

The chain joins TRBV4-2 to TRBJ2-3; 16 bases align to TRBD2. This CDR3 is built from 20 residues. Trimming took 4 bases from V and 3 from J; bases not matched to a gene: 13. Germline V gene lookup returns CDR1 LGHNA and CDR2 YNFKEQ. CDR3 amino acids: CASSPDYGTSGREWTDTQYF. The CDR3 DNA reads as TGTGCCAGCAGCCCTGATTACGGGACTAGCGGGAGGGAATGGACAGATACGCAGTATTTT.

The chain combines TRBV5-1 with TRBJ2-2; 8 bases are a match to TRBD2. The V and J ends lost 2 bases and 5 bases, in that order; junction bases with no gene match: 14. The CDR3 runs to 18 residues. Germline lookup yields CDR1 SGHRS and CDR2 YFSETQ. CDR3 nucleotides: TGCGCCAGCAGCTTCCGTCGCCTTAGCGGGATACGGACCGGGGAGCTGTTTTTT. This gives the protein CASSFRRLSGIRTGELFF.

The gene calls are TRBV30 and TRBJ1-6; 10 nucleotides match TRBD1. The J segment lost 9 bases and the V segment lost 2 bases, leaving 7 bases of the junction unmatched. The CDR3 has 15 residues. Per germline, CDR1 GTSNPN and CDR2 SVGIG (reference sequence). CDR3 DNA sequence: TGTGCCTGGAGTAGAGGACAGGGGGGGCTTTCACCCCTCCACTTT. This sequence encodes CAWSRGQGGLSPLHF.

Points on this clone: A much larger clone sits a single nucleotide away, making a read error possible. This chain links TRBV28 with TRBJ2-2, with a tentative D call TRBD1 (6 bases). V was clipped by 7 bases and J by 3 bases, with 6 bases between them. Germline lookup yields CDR1 MDHEN and CDR2 SYDVKM. The length of the CDR3 is 12 residues. The chain's CDR3 is CASNRDTGELFF. The CDR3 region has the DNA TGTGCCAGCAACAGGGACACCGGGGAGCTGTTTTTT.

This clone was picked up one time. The V call is TRBV4-1, the J call TRBJ1-1; D is possibly TRBD1 (6 bases). Germline values: CDR1 MGHRA, CDR2 YSYEKL. The V end was cut by 6 bases, the J end by 0 bases, with 11 bases between. This CDR3 contains 14 residues. The CDR3 nucleotides read TGCGCCAGCAGGCCCACAGGGATGAACACTGAAGCTTTCTTT. It specifies CASRPTGMNTEAFF.

This clone came up a few times. The V and J genes are TRBV28 and TRBJ2-1, with 13 bases identical to TRBD2. This CDR3 has 15 amino acids. J lost 5 bases, V lost 5 bases, and 3 bases had no gene match. Germline V CDR1 and CDR2: MDHEN, SYDVKM. The CDR3 spells CASSLGTSGNNEQFF. CDR3 bases: TGTGCCAGCAGTCTAGGGACTAGCGGGAACAATGAGCAGTTCTTC.

The chain is built from TRBV7-3 and TRBJ2-1; 8 bases line up with TRBD2. Germline V lookup: CDR1 SGHTA, CDR2 FQGTGA. The CDR3 contains 15 residues. The J segment lost 8 bases and the V segment lost 5 bases, leaving 11 bases of the junction unmatched. Here the CDR3 reads CASSQAGEGWDEQFF. CDR3 in DNA: TGTGCCAGCAGCCAAGCGGGAGAGGGCTGGGATGAGCAGTTCTTC.

J is TRBJ2-3 and V is TRBV5-4, with D possibly matching TRBD2 (5 bases). The CDR3 is 15 residues long. From germline, CDR1 is SGHNT and CDR2 YYREEE (reference sequence). Trimming stripped 0 bases from V and 4 bases from J, with 12 bases between. CDR3 in DNA: TGTGCCAGCAGCTTGGAGGCTAGCTCCGCAGATACGCAGTATTTT. Translated: CASSLEASSADTQYF.

The chain recombines TRBV29-1 with TRBJ2-3; TRBD1 matches 8 bases. The CDR3 length is 13 residues. The V segment lost 7 bases and the J segment 4 bases; nucleotides outside the gene matches: 7. CDR1 is SQVTM, CDR2 ANQGSEA, per germline. The CDR3 sequence is CSAPGQASDTQYF. The DNA for the CDR3 is TGCAGCGCCCCGGGACAGGCTTCAGATACGCAGTATTTT.

The table lists this clone with a count of one. The DNA for the CDR3 is TGCAGCGTTTATGCAGGGATTGGCTACACCTTC. Translation: CSVYAGIGYTF. The J gene is TRBJ1-2, the V gene TRBV29-1; D is possibly TRBD1 (5 bases). The V end was cut by 5 bases, the J end by 7 bases, with 11 bases between. CDR1 and CDR2 (germline): SQVTM, ANQGSEA. The CDR3 is 11 residues long.

The chain links TRBV6-5 to TRBJ1-2; 9 bases map to TRBD1. V dropped 6 bases and J dropped 4; count of bases not matched to a gene: 9. Per the germline V gene, CDR1 is MNHEY and CDR2 is SVGAGI. The CDR3 is made up of 15 amino acids. The CDR3 DNA follows: TGTGCCAGCAGAGGTACGGGACAGGGTGTCTATGGCTACACCTTC. Amino acids: CASRGTGQGVYGYTF.

The chain combines TRBV7-2 with TRBJ1-6; D uncertain. V was trimmed by 2 bases and J by 0 bases, leaving 5 bases between them. Germline-derived CDR1 and CDR2 are SGHTA and FQGNSA. This CDR3 spans 15 amino acids. The CDR3: CASSLWSSYNSPLHF. In nucleotides, the CDR3 is TGTGCCAGCAGCTTATGGAGCTCCTATAATTCACCCCTCCACTTT. Looking up the rest from reference TRBV7-2 and TRBJ1-6 gives the full variable domain: GAGVSQSPSNKVTEKGKDVELRCDPISGHTALYWYRQSLGQGLEFLIYFQGNSAPDKSGLPSDRFSAERTGGSVSTLTIQRTQQEDSAVYLCASSLWSSYNSPLHFGNGTRLTVT.

This rearrangement joins TRBV5-8 to TRBJ1-5, with D maybe TRBD1 (6 bases). V was shortened by 4 bases and J by 4 bases, with 15 bases between the two germline ends. Germline loops: CDR1 SGHTS, CDR2 YDEGEE. This CDR3 is built from 15 residues. This CDR3 reads CASSLGTRDNQPQHF. CDR3 nucleotide sequence: TGTGCCAGCAGCCTCGGGACACGCGATAATCAGCCCCAGCATTTT. The variable domain in full, completed from reference TRBV5-8 and TRBJ1-5, reads EAGVTQSPTHLIKTRGQQATLRCSPISGHTSVYWYQQALGLGLQFLLWYDEGEERNRGNFPPRFSGRQFPNYSSELNVNALELEDSALYLCASSLGTRDNQPQHFGDGTRLSIL.

This sequence joins TRBV27 and TRBJ2-1; D remains unclear. The CDR3 length is 12 residues. The germline V and J ends were trimmed by 3 bases and 5 bases, with 5 bases remaining between them. The germline gives CDR1 MNHEY, CDR2 SMNVEV (reference sequence). The CDR3 DNA follows: TGTGCCAGCAGTTTTATAGACAATGAGCAGTTCTTC. Protein product: CASSFIDNEQFF.

This chain joins TRBV12-3 or TRBV12-4 and TRBJ2-1; tentatively, D is TRBD2 (6 bases). The CDR3 sequence is 13 residues long. Trimming stripped 7 bases from V and 5 bases from J, with 12 bases between. The CDR3 DNA is TGTGCCAGCATGATAGCGGCTCACAATGAGCAGTTCTTC. As protein: CASMIAAHNEQFF.

J is TRBJ1-6 and V is TRBV30; no clear D. From germline, CDR1 is GTSNPN and CDR2 SVGIG (reference sequence). V shed 4 bases and J shed 8 bases, with 12 bases lying between them. The CDR3 extends over 13 amino acids. CDR3 bases: TGTGCCTGGACACCCGGGAGGTATTCACCCCTCCACTTT. This codes for CAWTPGRYSPLHF.

The chain is built from TRBV19 and TRBJ2-7; 10 nucleotides agree with TRBD1. Germline V gives CDR1 LNHDA, CDR2 SQIVND (reference sequence). CDR3 length: 16 residues. V dropped 5 bases and J dropped 5; count of bases not matched to a gene: 12. This chain's CDR3 is CASSGGGQGIENEQYF. Here the CDR3 DNA reads TGTGCCAGTAGTGGGGGGGGACAGGGGATTGAGAACGAGCAGTACTTC.

The J gene is TRBJ2-1, the V gene TRBV14, with 7 nucleotides matching TRBD2. This CDR3 region has 13 residues. V lost 5 bases and J lost 15; bases outside the gene matches: 13. Germline CDR1 reads SGHDN; CDR2 reads FVKESK. The chain's CDR3 is CASSYREGLAAFF. The CDR3 DNA reads TGTGCCAGCAGCTACCGCGAGGGGCTAGCGGCGTTCTTC.

This chain connects TRBV19 to TRBJ2-7; 12 bases are a match to TRBD2. Trimming at V came to 9 bases and at J to 6 bases, leaving 6 bases not matched to a gene. This CDR3 contains 13 residues. CDR1 LNHDA and CDR2 SQIVND come from the germline V gene (reference sequence). The CDR3 DNA reads as TGTGCCAGCAGACTAGCGGGAGAAAGCGAGCAGTACTTC. Translating it yields CASRLAGESEQYF.

V usage is TRBV6-5 and J usage is TRBJ2-7, with 9 nucleotides matching TRBD2. This CDR3 spans 14 amino acids. Per the germline V gene, CDR1 is MNHEY and CDR2 is SVGAGI. Unmatched junction bases numbered 8, after V lost 4 bases and J lost 7 bases. CDR3 residues: CASSWASGTSEQYF. As DNA, the CDR3 is TGTGCCAGCAGTTGGGCTAGCGGGACCAGTGAGCAGTACTTC.